The 16 T cell receptor beta chains given below trace back to one sample, sequenced in a study of follicular helper T cells after annual influenza vaccination. Assay: immunoSEQ multiplex PCR; the TCRdb copy retains only in-frame clones and omits some. This repertoire shows 8,000 to 11,000 clones, less than 90% found once; its top ten account for around 0.4%. Time point specified: 2015-2016 season, 7 days after influenza vaccination. Sequenced here: CXCR5- memory CD4+ T cells sorted from blood, sampled 7 days after influenza vaccination. The receptors were sampled from an adult who received the influenza vaccine.

In this sample, this clone turned up once. This chain connects TRBV10-1 to TRBJ2-1, with D perhaps matching TRBD1 or TRBD2 (7 bases each). With 2 bases removed from V and 5 bases from J, the gap between germline ends came to 16 bases. This CDR3 contains 16 residues. Germline V gene lookup returns CDR1 WNHNN and CDR2 SYGVQD (reference sequence). The DNA of the CDR3 is TGCGCCAGCAGTGAGGGGGGAGGGGGCCGGAACAATGAGCAGTTCTTC. Translating gives CASSEGGGGRNNEQFF.

This clone was counted a single time. This sequence joins TRBV5-1 and TRBJ2-4, with unresolved D. Germline CDR1 and CDR2: SGHRS and YFSETQ. CDR3 length equals 16 residues. V lost 0 bases, J lost 0 bases, and 10 bases lay in between. The CDR3 spells CASSLDIVLAKNIQYF. The CDR3 DNA is TGCGCCAGCAGCTTGGATATTGTCCTAGCCAAAAACATTCAGTACTTC.

This clone was recorded only once. This chain connects TRBV2 to TRBJ1-1, with D possibly matching TRBD1 (5 bases). Germline values: CDR1 SNHLY, CDR2 FYNNEI. V lost 7 bases and J lost 4, with 13 bases in between. The length of the CDR3 is 13 residues. CDR3 sequence: CASTQGPITEAFF. The CDR3 bases are TGTGCCAGCACTCAGGGCCCCATCACTGAAGCTTTCTTT.

This rearrangement joins TRBV7-2 to TRBJ1-2; no definite D call. The CDR3 has 12 amino acids. Trimming pared 4 bases from V and 3 bases from J, leaving 6 bases between. Germline V CDR1 and CDR2: SGHTA, FQGNSA. CDR3 in amino acids: CASSSQDYGYTF. The CDR3 bases are TGTGCCAGCAGCTCACAAGACTATGGCTACACCTTC.

The chain employs TRBV2 and TRBJ1-1; a possible D gene is TRBD1 (5 bases). Germline V gives CDR1 SNHLY, CDR2 FYNNEI. V shed 5 bases and J shed 1 base, with 11 bases lying between them. The CDR3 runs 14 residues. As DNA, the CDR3 is TGTGCCAGCAGTTACCAGGGTACGAACACTGAAGCTTTCTTT. It yields the protein CASSYQGTNTEAFF.

This clone was detected a few times. The V gene is TRBV7-2, the J gene TRBJ2-7; the D call may be TRBD1 or TRBD2 (5 bases each). The CDR3 is made up of 12 amino acids. Trimming shortened V by 2 bases and J by 6 bases, and 8 bases separated the two germline ends. Per germline, CDR1 SGHTA and CDR2 FQGNSA. The CDR3 region is CASSLQGAEQYF. The CDR3, as DNA: TGTGCCAGCAGCTTACAGGGAGCCGAGCAGTACTTC. Full variable domain (rest looked up from reference TRBV7-2 and TRBJ2-7): GAGVSQSPSNKVTEKGKDVELRCDPISGHTALYWYRQSLGQGLEFLIYFQGNSAPDKSGLPSDRFSAERTGGSVSTLTIQRTQQEDSAVYLCASSLQGAEQYFGPGTRLTVT.

This chain links TRBV2 with TRBJ2-7, with TRBD2 matching 11 bases. V trimming: 4 bases; J trimming: 0 bases; junction bases outside the gene matches: 5. The CDR3 has 16 residues. From germline, CDR1 is SNHLY and CDR2 FYNNEI. The CDR3 sequence: CASSGGTSGPSYEQYF. The CDR3 bases are TGTGCCAGCAGTGGGGGGACTAGCGGTCCCTCCTACGAGCAGTACTTC.

The J gene is TRBJ2-3, the V gene TRBV28, with 10 bases aligning to TRBD2. V shed 8 bases and J 2 bases; nucleotides not matched to a gene: 10. The CDR3 loop spans 16 amino acids. Germline CDR1 is MDHEN and CDR2 is SYDVKM. This chain's CDR3 is CASGRILAGYTDTQYF. CDR3 in DNA: TGTGCCAGCGGAAGAATACTAGCGGGGTACACAGATACGCAGTATTTT.

This rearrangement joins TRBV20-1 to TRBJ2-5; D ambiguous. The CDR3 consists of 10 residues. Deletions cut 5 bases from V and 4 bases from J, with 5 bases between. CDR1 and CDR2 from the germline V gene are DFQATT and SNEGSKA (reference sequence). In DNA form, the CDR3 reads TGCAGTGCTGAGAGAGAGACCCAGTACTTC. It encodes CSAERETQYF.

The genes are TRBV10-1 and TRBJ2-5, with D maybe TRBD2 (6 bases). Trimming took off 6 bases at V and 3 bases at J, with 11 bases between the two ends. CDR3 length equals 13 residues. CDR1 and CDR2 (germline): WNHNN, SYGVQD (reference sequence). The CDR3 coding sequence is TGCGCCAGCAGGGGGGACTTTGAAGAGACCCAGTACTTC. Protein: CASRGDFEETQYF.

Written as DNA, the CDR3 is TGCGCCAGCAGCTTTTGGCGGGACAGACCTACGAGCTCCTACAATGAGCAGTTCTTC. Translating gives CASSFWRDRPTSSYNEQFF. The V gene is TRBV5-1, the J gene TRBJ2-1; perhaps TRBD1 as D (7 bases). Germline V gene sequence: CDR1 SGHRS, CDR2 YFSETQ. V lost 2 bases and J lost 0, with 21 bases in between. CDR3 length equals 19 residues.

This clone was counted a single time. V is TRBV2 and J is TRBJ2-7, with D perhaps TRBD1 or TRBD2 (5 bases each). CDR3 length: 13 residues. Trimming took 8 bases from V and 4 from J, leaving 15 bases between them. The germline CDR1 and CDR2 sequences are SNHLY and FYNNEI. The CDR3 loop is CASVAEGRYEQYF. In nucleotides, the CDR3 is TGTGCCAGCGTGGCCGAGGGGCGATACGAGCAGTACTTC.

J is TRBJ2-1 and V is TRBV5-1; a weak D match, TRBD1 (6 bases). The germline gives CDR1 SGHRS, CDR2 YFSETQ. This CDR3 comprises 17 residues. Trimming cost V 1 base and J 6 bases, with 20 bases left between them. The CDR3 DNA sequence: TGCGCCAGCAGCTTGTTTGGAGGCAGGGGTGGGGGCAATGAGCAGTTCTTC. It yields the protein CASSLFGGRGGGNEQFF.

The rearrangement links TRBV10-3 to TRBJ1-1, with D hard to call. This CDR3 spans 14 amino acids. In germline, CDR1 is ENHRY, CDR2 SYGVKD. Trimming removed 4 bases from V and 4 bases from J, with 13 bases in between. CDR3 sequence: CAISVDSGGTEAFF. Written as DNA, the CDR3 is TGTGCCATCAGTGTGGACTCGGGCGGCACTGAAGCTTTCTTT.

The J gene is TRBJ2-7, the V gene TRBV27; 11 bases agree with TRBD1. Losses at the gene ends were 0 bases for V and 0 bases for J; bases not matched to a gene: 7. The CDR3 has 18 amino acids. CDR1 is MNHEY and CDR2 is SMNVEV in the germline V gene (reference sequence). For the CDR3, the DNA is TGTGCCAGCAGTTTATCGGGACAGGGGGTGCCCAGCTCCTACGAGCAGTACTTC. This codes for CASSLSGQGVPSSYEQYF.

The chain is built from TRBV11-2 and TRBJ2-5; 11 bases are shared with TRBD2. V lost 5 bases and J lost 9; bases outside the gene matches: 11. In germline, CDR1 is SGHAT, CDR2 FQNNGV. The CDR3 is 15 amino acids. DNA of the CDR3: TGTGCCAGCAGCCCAGAGCTAGCGGGGGGTCGTTCCCAGTACTTC. It is translated as CASSPELAGGRSQYF.